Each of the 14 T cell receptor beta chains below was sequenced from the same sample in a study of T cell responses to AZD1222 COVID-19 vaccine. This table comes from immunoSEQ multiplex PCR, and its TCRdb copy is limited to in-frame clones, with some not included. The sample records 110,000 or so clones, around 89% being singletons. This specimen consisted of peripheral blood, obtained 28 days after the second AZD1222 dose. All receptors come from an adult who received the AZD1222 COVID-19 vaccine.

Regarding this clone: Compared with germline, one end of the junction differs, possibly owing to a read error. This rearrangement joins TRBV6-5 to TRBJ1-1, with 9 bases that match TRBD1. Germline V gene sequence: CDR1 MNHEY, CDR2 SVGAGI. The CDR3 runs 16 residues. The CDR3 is CASSYFGTGLKTEAFF. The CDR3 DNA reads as TGTGCCAGCAGTTATTTCGGGACAGGGCTGAAAACTGAAGCTTTCTTT.

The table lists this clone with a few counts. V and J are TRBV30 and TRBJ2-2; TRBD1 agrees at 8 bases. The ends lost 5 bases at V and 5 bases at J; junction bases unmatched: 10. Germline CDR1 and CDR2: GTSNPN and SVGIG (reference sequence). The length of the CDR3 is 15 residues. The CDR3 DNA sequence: TGTGCCTGGGACCGGACAGGGTGGAGGACCGGGGAGCTGTTTTTT. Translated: CAWDRTGWRTGELFF. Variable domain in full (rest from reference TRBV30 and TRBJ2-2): SQTIHQWPATLVQPVGSPLSLECTVEGTSNPNLYWYRQAAGRGLQLLFYSVGIGQISSEVPQNLSASRPQDRQFILSSKKLLLSDSGFYLCAWDRTGWRTGELFFGEGSRLTVL.

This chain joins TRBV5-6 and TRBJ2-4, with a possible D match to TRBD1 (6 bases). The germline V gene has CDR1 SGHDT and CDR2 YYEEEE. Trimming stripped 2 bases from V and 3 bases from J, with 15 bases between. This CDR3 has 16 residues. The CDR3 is CASSFEQGVFKNIQYF. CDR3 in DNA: TGTGCCAGCAGCTTTGAACAGGGAGTGTTCAAAAACATTCAGTACTTC.

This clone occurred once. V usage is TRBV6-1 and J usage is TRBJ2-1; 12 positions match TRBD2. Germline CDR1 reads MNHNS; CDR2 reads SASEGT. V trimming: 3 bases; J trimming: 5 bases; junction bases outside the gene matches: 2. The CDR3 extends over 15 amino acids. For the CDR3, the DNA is TGTGCCAGCAGTGATGGACTAGCGGGACACAATGAGCAGTTCTTC. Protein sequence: CASSDGLAGHNEQFF.

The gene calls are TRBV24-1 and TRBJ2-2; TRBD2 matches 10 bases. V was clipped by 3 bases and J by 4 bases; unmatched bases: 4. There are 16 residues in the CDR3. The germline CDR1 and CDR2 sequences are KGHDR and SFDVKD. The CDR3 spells CATSDPSGSGTGELFF. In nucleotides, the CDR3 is TGTGCCACCAGTGATCCTAGCGGGAGCGGCACCGGGGAGCTGTTTTTT.

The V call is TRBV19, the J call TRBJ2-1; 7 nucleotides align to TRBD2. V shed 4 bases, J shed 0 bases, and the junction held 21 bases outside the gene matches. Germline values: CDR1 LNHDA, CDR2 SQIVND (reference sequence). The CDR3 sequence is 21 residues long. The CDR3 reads CASSTRPKTSFAPRSYNEQFF. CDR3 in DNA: TGTGCCAGTAGTACCCGTCCTAAGACTAGCTTCGCTCCCCGCTCCTACAATGAGCAGTTCTTC.

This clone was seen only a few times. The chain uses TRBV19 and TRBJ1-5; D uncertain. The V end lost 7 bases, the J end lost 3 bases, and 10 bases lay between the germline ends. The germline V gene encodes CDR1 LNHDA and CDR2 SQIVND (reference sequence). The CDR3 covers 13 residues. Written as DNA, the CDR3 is TGTGCCAGTACGGCCAGCCTCAATCAGCCCCAGCATTTT. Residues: CASTASLNQPQHF. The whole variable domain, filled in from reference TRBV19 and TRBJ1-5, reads DGGITQSPKYLFRKEGQNVTLSCEQNLNHDAMYWYRQDPGQGLRLIYYSQIVNDFQKGDIAEGYSVSREKKESFPLTVTSAQKNPTAFYLCASTASLNQPQHFGDGTRLSIL.

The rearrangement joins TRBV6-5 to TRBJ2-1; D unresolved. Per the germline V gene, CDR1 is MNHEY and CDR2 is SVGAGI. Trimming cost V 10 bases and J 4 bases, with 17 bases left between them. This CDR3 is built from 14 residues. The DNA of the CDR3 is TGTGCCATCCGTTCGGTGGGGAAATACAATGAGCAGTTCTTC. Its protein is CAIRSVGKYNEQFF.

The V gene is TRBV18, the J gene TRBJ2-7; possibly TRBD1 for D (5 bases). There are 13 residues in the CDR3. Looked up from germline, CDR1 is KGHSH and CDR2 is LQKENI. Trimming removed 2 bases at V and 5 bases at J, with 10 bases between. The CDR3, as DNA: TGTGCCAGCTCACCATCCCGACAGAACGAGCAGTACTTC. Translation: CASSPSRQNEQYF.

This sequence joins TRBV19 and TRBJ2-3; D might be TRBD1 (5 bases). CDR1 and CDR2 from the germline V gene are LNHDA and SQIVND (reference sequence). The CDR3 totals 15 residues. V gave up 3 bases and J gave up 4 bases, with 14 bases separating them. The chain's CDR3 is CASSIVGRAADTQYF. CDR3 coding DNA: TGTGCCAGTAGTATTGTAGGCAGGGCGGCAGATACGCAGTATTTT.

The CDR3 is CASSQAQGATNEKLFF. The CDR3 coding sequence is TGCGCCAGCAGCCAAGCACAGGGGGCAACTAATGAAAAACTGTTTTTT. The rearrangement joins TRBV4-1 to TRBJ1-4, with 8 positions matching TRBD1. The CDR3 runs to 16 residues. In germline, CDR1 is MGHRA, CDR2 YSYEKL. V lost 1 base and J lost 0; bases outside the gene matches: 1.

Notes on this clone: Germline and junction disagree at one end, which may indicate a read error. CDR3 region: CAIRPGQGAVSF. In DNA form, the CDR3 reads TGTGCCATCAGACCCGGACAGGGGGCGGTTTCCTTC. V usage is TRBV10-3 and J usage is TRBJ1-2; 11 bases agree with TRBD1. The CDR3 loop spans 12 amino acids. Germline V CDR1 and CDR2: ENHRY, SYGVKD.

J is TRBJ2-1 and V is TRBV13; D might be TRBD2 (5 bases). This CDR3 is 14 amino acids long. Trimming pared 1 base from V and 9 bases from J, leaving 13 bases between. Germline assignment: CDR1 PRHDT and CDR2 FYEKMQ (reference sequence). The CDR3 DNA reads TGTGCCAGCAGCTTAGATAGGGCGGGTGGTGAGCAGTTCTTC. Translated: CASSLDRAGGEQFF.

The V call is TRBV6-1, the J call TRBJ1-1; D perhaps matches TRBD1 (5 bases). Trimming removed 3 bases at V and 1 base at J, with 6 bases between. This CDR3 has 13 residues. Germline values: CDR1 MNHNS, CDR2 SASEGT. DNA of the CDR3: TGTGCCAGCAGTGATGACAGGAACACTGAAGCTTTCTTT. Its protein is CASSDDRNTEAFF.